Each of the 13 T cell receptor beta chains below was sequenced from the same sample in a study of blood T cell repertoires in COVID-19. Libraries were prepared by immunoSEQ multiplex PCR; TCRdb keeps only in-frame clonotypes and omits some of them. This table has some 200,000 clones, around 85% appearing once. Sequencing was performed on peripheral blood. These receptors were collected from a woman older than 75 with acute or convalescent COVID-19.

The gene calls are TRBV9 and TRBJ1-2; D perhaps matches TRBD1 (6 bases). The V gene's germline CDR1 is SGDLS and CDR2 YYNGEE. The CDR3 runs 15 residues. Trimming stripped 6 bases from V and 1 base from J, with 16 bases between. The CDR3 loop reads CASTKGGTLNYGYTF. Written as DNA, the CDR3 is TGTGCCAGCACCAAAGGGGGAACCCTTAACTATGGCTACACCTTC. The entire variable domain, with the rest obtained from reference TRBV9 and TRBJ1-2, is as follows: DSGVTQTPKHLITATGQRVTLRCSPRSGDLSVYWYQQSLDQGLQFLIQYYNGEERAKGNILERFSAQQFPDLHSELNLSSLELGDSALYFCASTKGGTLNYGYTFGSGTRLTVV.

The chain uses TRBV25-1 and TRBJ1-1; 8 positions match TRBD1. The CDR3 runs 15 residues. In germline, CDR1 is MGHDK, CDR2 SYGVNS. Trimming removed 7 bases from V and 5 bases from J; junction bases left unmatched: 12. CDR3 loop: CASTQSGGFLTEAFF. In DNA, the CDR3 is TGTGCCAGCACTCAGTCAGGGGGCTTCCTAACTGAAGCTTTCTTT. The whole variable domain, filled in from reference TRBV25-1 and TRBJ1-1, reads EADIYQTPRYLVIGTGKKITLECSQTMGHDKMYWYQQDPGMELHLIHYSYGVNSTEKGDLSSESTVSRIRTEHFPLTLESARPSHTSQYLCASTQSGGFLTEAFFGQGTRLTVV.

V usage is TRBV19 and J usage is TRBJ1-6, with TRBD1 as a possible D gene (6 bases). The V end lost 3 bases, the J end lost 7 bases, and 13 bases lay between the germline ends. Germline-derived CDR1 and CDR2 are LNHDA and SQIVND (reference sequence). CDR3 size: 15 residues. The chain's CDR3 is CASSIWDIRNSPLHF. CDR3 coding DNA: TGTGCCAGTAGTATTTGGGACATACGGAATTCACCCCTCCACTTT.

The chain recombines TRBV15 with TRBJ1-4; weak D call: TRBD1 (5 bases). This CDR3 comprises 13 residues. Trimming cost V 11 bases and J 7 bases, with 17 bases left between them. Per germline, CDR1 LNHNV and CDR2 YYDKDF (reference sequence). The DNA of the CDR3 is TGTGCCTCCCGAACCGGGGGGGTTGAAAAACTGTTTTTT. As protein: CASRTGGVEKLFF.

The chain recombines TRBV11-2 with TRBJ1-1; weak D call: TRBD1 (5 bases). In germline, CDR1 is SGHAT, CDR2 FQNNGV. The CDR3 has 13 amino acids. Trimming removed 5 bases from V and 4 bases from J, with 11 bases in between. The CDR3 loop is CASSPSGVTEAFF. The CDR3 DNA follows: TGTGCCAGCAGCCCATCGGGGGTCACTGAAGCTTTCTTT.

DNA of the CDR3: TGTGCCAGCAGCCCAGGGCCCCAAGAGACCCAGTACTTC. This codes for CASSPGPQETQYF. This chain links TRBV3-1 (or the pseudogene TRBV3-2) with TRBJ2-5, with TRBD1 as a possible D gene (5 bases). The CDR3 runs 13 residues. Trimming shortened V by 4 bases and J by 1 base, and 7 bases separated the two germline ends. In germline, CDR1 is LGHDT, CDR2 YNNKEL (reference sequence).

The chain employs TRBV5-1 and TRBJ2-3; TRBD1 matches at 7 bases. With 4 bases clipped from V and 4 bases from J, the junction kept 9 bases outside the gene matches. This CDR3 has 15 residues. Germline CDR1 is SGHRS and CDR2 is YFSETQ. CDR3 in DNA: TGCGCCAGCAGCCCCGGGCAGGGGGTGTCAGATACGCAGTATTTT. It is translated as CASSPGQGVSDTQYF.

This chain connects TRBV18 to TRBJ1-1; D gene unclear. Germline V lookup: CDR1 KGHSH, CDR2 LQKENI. This CDR3 contains 13 residues. The germline V and J ends were trimmed by 5 bases and 1 base, with 8 bases remaining between them. This chain's CDR3 is CASSVQENTEAFF. The CDR3 nucleotides are TGTGCCAGCTCAGTCCAGGAGAACACTGAAGCTTTCTTT.

The chain links TRBV12-5 to TRBJ1-6; TRBD1 is a possible D gene (5 bases). This CDR3 spans 15 amino acids. Germline CDR1 is LGHNT and CDR2 is FRNRAP. V lost 0 bases and J 7 bases, leaving 10 bases between the germline ends. For the CDR3, the DNA is TGTGCTAGTGGTTTGGTCCAGGGCTTAAATTCACCCCTCCACTTT. Its protein is CASGLVQGLNSPLHF.

The chain is built from TRBV19 and TRBJ2-3; the match to TRBD2 covers 13 bases. V was clipped by 5 bases and J by 5 bases; unmatched bases: 7. The CDR3 totals 16 residues. From germline, CDR1 is LNHDA and CDR2 SQIVND (reference sequence). The CDR3 sequence is CASSLGLAGAVDTQYF. The CDR3 DNA reads TGTGCCAGTAGTCTCGGACTAGCGGGGGCTGTAGATACGCAGTATTTT.

The genes are TRBV4-1 and TRBJ1-2, with TRBD1 matching 7 bases. The CDR3 totals 15 residues. Germline lookup yields CDR1 MGHRA and CDR2 YSYEKL. With V trimmed by 4 bases and J by 2 bases, 7 bases remained unmatched. As DNA, the CDR3 is TGCGCCAGCAGCCGTCCCGGGACAGAGAACTATGGCTACACCTTC. It yields the protein CASSRPGTENYGYTF.

The chain couples TRBV19 to TRBJ2-1, with 14 positions matching TRBD2. With 4 bases clipped from V and 9 bases from J, the junction kept 8 bases outside the gene matches. The CDR3 extends over 16 amino acids. Germline V gene data show CDR1 as LNHDA and CDR2 as SQIVND (reference sequence). The CDR3 DNA is TGTGCCAGTAGTACCGGGACTAGCGGGAGACGGGGTGAGCAGTTCTTC. Residues: CASSTGTSGRRGEQFF.

The V gene is TRBV24-1, the J gene TRBJ1-2, with D possibly matching TRBD1 (6 bases). Trimming took off 3 bases at V and 6 bases at J, with 10 bases between the two ends. CDR3 length: 13 residues. Germline lookup yields CDR1 KGHDR and CDR2 SFDVKD. The CDR3: CATSDHRVDGYTF. DNA for the CDR3: TGTGCCACCAGTGATCACAGGGTAGATGGCTACACCTTC.